Below are 19 T cell receptor beta chains sequenced from a single sample in a study of shared clonotypes between healthy human individuals. Using immunoSEQ multiplex PCR, the repertoire was profiled, and TCRdb retains in-frame clones only, with some absent. This table has 450,000 to 500,000 clones, roughly four fifths appearing once. Sequenced sample: PBMCs. All receptors derive from a middle-aged woman in good health. Some clones in this sample may be carry-over from other donors' samples.

The chain joins TRBV19 to TRBJ2-3; the D gene could be TRBD1 or TRBD2 (5 bases each). There are 14 residues in the CDR3. Trimming removed 3 bases from V and 6 bases from J, with 13 bases in between. Germline V gives CDR1 LNHDA, CDR2 SQIVND (reference sequence). Here the CDR3 reads CASSMGPGSDTQYF. CDR3 nucleotides: TGTGCCAGTAGTATGGGACCAGGAAGCGATACGCAGTATTTT.

V is TRBV5-6 and J is TRBJ2-7, with 9 bases fitting TRBD2. Germline trimming cut 1 base from V and 6 bases from J; bases unmatched to any gene: 11. The CDR3 spans 16 residues. CDR1 and CDR2 from the germline V gene are SGHDT and YYEEEE. In DNA form, the CDR3 reads TGTGCCAGCAGCTTGTGGGCCGCTAGCGGGACTCGCGAGCAGTACTTC. This codes for CASSLWAASGTREQYF.

This chain connects TRBV7-9 to TRBJ2-1; 11 nucleotides match TRBD2. Germline V gives CDR1 SEHNR, CDR2 FQNEAQ (reference sequence). The CDR3 contains 16 residues. V shed 3 bases, J shed 6 bases, and the junction held 7 bases outside the gene matches. The CDR3 DNA sequence: TGTGCCAGCAGCTTTACTAGCGGGAGTTTAAGCAATGAGCAGTTCTTC. It encodes CASSFTSGSLSNEQFF.

As for this clone: Given a much more abundant clone one base away, this may be a read error. Other nucleotide sequences in the sample specify the same CDR3. This sequence joins TRBV30 and TRBJ1-1; possibly TRBD1 for D (5 bases). CDR3 length equals 13 residues. CDR1 is GTSNPN, CDR2 SVGIG, per germline (reference sequence). CDR3 sequence reads: CASSRLGDTEAFF. The CDR3 nucleotides are TGTGCTTCGTCTCGCCTGGGGGACACTGAAGCTTTCTTT. The full variable domain, rest sourced from reference TRBV30 and TRBJ1-1, is SQTIHQWPATLVQPVGSPLSLECTVEGTSNPNLYWYRQAAGRGLQLLFYSVGIGQISSEVPQNLSASRPQDRQFILSSKKLLLSDSGFYLCASSRLGDTEAFFGQGTRLTVV.

The genes are TRBV29-1 and TRBJ1-1; no firm D call. V lost 6 bases and J lost 2, with 16 bases in between. The CDR3 runs 14 residues. The germline V gene encodes CDR1 SQVTM and CDR2 ANQGSEA. The CDR3 loop reads CSVNNRQHNTEAFF. The CDR3, as DNA: TGCAGCGTGAACAACAGACAACACAACACTGAAGCTTTCTTT. Together with reference TRBV29-1 and TRBJ1-1, the CDR3 gives the full variable domain: SAVISQKPSRDICQRGTSLTIQCQVDSQVTMMFWYRQQPGQSLTLIATANQGSEATYESGFVIDKFPISRPNLTFSTLTVSNMSPEDSSIYLCSVNNRQHNTEAFFGQGTRLTVV.

V and J are TRBV7-9 and TRBJ1-3; 10 positions match TRBD1. CDR1 and CDR2 (germline): SEHNR, FQNEAQ (reference sequence). V lost 2 bases, J lost 2 bases, and 3 bases stayed unmatched. The CDR3 is made up of 16 amino acids. The CDR3 coding sequence is TGTGCCAGCAGCTTACCGGGACAGGGGCCTGGAAACACCATATATTTT. Translated, it gives CASSLPGQGPGNTIYF.

V gene TRBV5-6 combines with J gene TRBJ1-2, with 7 bases that match TRBD1. J gave up 8 bases and V 4 bases, and 17 bases lay outside the gene matches. The CDR3 has 16 amino acids. Germline values: CDR1 SGHDT, CDR2 YYEEEE. DNA of the CDR3: TGTGCCAGCAGCCCCGGGACAGTTTGGAGTGGAAGGGGCTACACCTTC. It yields the protein CASSPGTVWSGRGYTF. The full variable domain, rest sourced from reference TRBV5-6 and TRBJ1-2, is DAGVTQSPTHLIKTRGQQVTLRCSPKSGHDTVSWYQQALGQGPQFIFQYYEEEERQRGNFPDRFSGHQFPNYSSELNVNALLLGDSALYLCASSPGTVWSGRGYTFGSGTRLTVV.

The rearrangement links TRBV27 to TRBJ1-5, with unresolved D. The germline V and J ends were trimmed by 6 bases and 4 bases, with 10 bases remaining between them. CDR3 length equals 13 residues. The germline gives CDR1 MNHEY, CDR2 SMNVEV (reference sequence). The CDR3 sequence: CASRAGLNQPQHF. Here the CDR3 DNA reads TGTGCCAGCAGGGCAGGATTAAATCAGCCCCAGCATTTT.

This clone was picked up a small number of times. The chain recombines TRBV19 with TRBJ1-2; 7 bases map to TRBD1. The CDR3 runs to 13 residues. Germline lookup yields CDR1 LNHDA and CDR2 SQIVND (reference sequence). The V segment lost 5 bases and the J segment 7 bases; nucleotides outside the gene matches: 7. This CDR3 is CASSVPTGTGYTF. The CDR3 region has the DNA TGTGCCAGTAGTGTACCGACAGGGACTGGCTACACCTTC.

Ten or more counts support this clone. This chain links TRBV27 with TRBJ1-1; D unclear. V lost 2 bases and J 11 bases, leaving 15 bases between the germline ends. The CDR3 loop spans 13 amino acids. Germline CDR1 is MNHEY and CDR2 is SMNVEV (reference sequence). The CDR3 sequence is CASSLGHGLVAFF. The CDR3 bases are TGTGCCAGCAGTTTAGGGCACGGATTGGTGGCTTTCTTT.

The V and J genes are TRBV7-2 and TRBJ1-2, with D perhaps matching TRBD1 (6 bases). Trimming removed 3 bases at V and 1 base at J, with 12 bases between. The germline V gene encodes CDR1 SGHTA and CDR2 FQGNSA. The CDR3 loop spans 15 amino acids. CDR3: CASSLKTGDNYGYTF. The DNA of the CDR3 is TGTGCCAGCAGCTTGAAGACAGGCGATAACTATGGCTACACCTTC.

Here the CDR3 reads CASSLRQHNEKLFF. Written as DNA, the CDR3 is TGTGCCAGCAGCTTGAGGCAGCACAATGAAAAACTGTTTTTT. V gene TRBV5-4 combines with J gene TRBJ1-4; D is unclear. V was cut by 1 base and J by 5 bases, with 9 bases left in between. CDR1 is SGHNT and CDR2 is YYREEE in the germline V gene (reference sequence). CDR3 length: 14 amino acids.

The chain joins TRBV11-1 to TRBJ2-7, with D maybe TRBD1 (6 bases). Trimming left V 2 bases short and J 2 bases short, with 10 bases between. This CDR3 is built from 14 residues. CDR1 SGHAT and CDR2 FQDESV come from the germline V gene (reference sequence). DNA for the CDR3: TGTGCCAGCAGCTTAAACACAGGGCCCTACGAGCAGTACTTC. It codes for CASSLNTGPYEQYF.

This clone was observed a few times. The V and J genes are TRBV10-3 and TRBJ2-7, with 7 bases fitting TRBD1. Germline V gene data show CDR1 as ENHRY and CDR2 as SYGVKD. The CDR3 sequence is 15 residues long. J was trimmed by 1 base and V by 3 bases; bases with no gene match: 6. The CDR3 is CAISDPGTASYEQYF. The CDR3 DNA follows: TGTGCCATCAGTGATCCCGGGACAGCTTCCTACGAGCAGTACTTC.

The V and J genes are TRBV7-9 and TRBJ2-3, with no clear D. The germline V gene encodes CDR1 SEHNR and CDR2 FQNEAQ (reference sequence). CDR3 size: 14 residues. Trimming left V 2 bases short and J 0 bases short, with 6 bases between. DNA for the CDR3: TGTGCCAGCAGCTTAATTCCGAGCACAGATACGCAGTATTTT. Protein sequence: CASSLIPSTDTQYF.

This clone was seen only a few times. The chain joins TRBV9 to TRBJ2-3, with 11 bases lining up with TRBD2. CDR1 is SGDLS, CDR2 YYNGEE, per germline. The CDR3 totals 15 residues. Unmatched junction bases numbered 7, after V lost 4 bases and J lost 6 bases. The CDR3 DNA reads as TGTGCCAGCAGCCCTTTACTAGCGGGAGCGGATACGCAGTATTTT. It specifies CASSPLLAGADTQYF.

The chain couples TRBV9 to TRBJ2-7, with D tentatively TRBD1 or TRBD2 (5 bases each). V was cut by 4 bases and J by 2 bases, with 19 bases left in between. The CDR3 is 16 residues long. Germline values: CDR1 SGDLS, CDR2 YYNGEE. CDR3 nucleotide sequence: TGTGCCAGCAGCCCCCGAACCGGGACGTTAACCTACGAGCAGTACTTC. Its translation is CASSPRTGTLTYEQYF.

This clone has at least ten counts. Other nucleotide sequences from this sample produce the same CDR3. The CDR3 sequence: CAWSRGSGYTF. CDR3 sequence (DNA): TGTGCCTGGAGTAGGGGGTCGGGATACACCTTC. This chain links TRBV30 with TRBJ1-2, with a possible D match to TRBD1 (6 bases). CDR3 length: 11 residues. Germline CDR1 and CDR2: GTSNPN and SVGIG (reference sequence). Trimming pared 2 bases from V and 11 bases from J, leaving 12 bases between.

This clone was seen a handful of times. The chain combines TRBV27 with TRBJ2-2, with D unresolved. From germline, CDR1 is MNHEY and CDR2 SMNVEV (reference sequence). V gave up 7 bases and J gave up 5 bases, with 11 bases separating them. The CDR3 consists of 13 residues. The CDR3: CASTRSRTGELFF. The DNA for the CDR3 is TGTGCCAGCACCCGCTCGAGGACCGGGGAGCTGTTTTTT.